This TCR beta chain is from a study of T-cell reconstitution after alpha-beta-depleted transplantation in children. The CDR3 contains 16 residues. Trimming cost V 4 bases and J 1 base; bases outside gene matches: 2. Germline lookup yields CDR1 SSHAT and CDR2 FNYEAQ (reference sequence). Unique molecular identifiers were used in preparing the TCRbeta library. TCRdb re-called the PCR reads with MiXCR, one entry per CDR3 protein. Of hundreds of thousands of distinct CDR3 sequences in the sample, 16% were seen once. The source was PBMCs from the stem cell graft donor, collected from the stem cell graft. The rearrangement joins TRBV7-7 to TRBJ2-2, with 11 bases that match TRBD2. This TCR came from a human donor who donated a stem cell graft to a child with acute myeloid leukemia. In DNA, the CDR3 is TGTGCCAGCAGCTCCACTAGCGGGAGGAACACCGGGGAGCTGTTTTTT. Translation: CASSSTSGRNTGELFF.